Presented here are 30 T cell receptor beta chains from one specimen sequenced in a study of cytomegalovirus exposure and HLA in healthy donors. Vbeta (60) and Jbeta (13) primers were used in the PCR. Data came from immunoSEQ multiplex PCR; TCRdb stores just in-frame clones and leaves some out. Here the sample spans fewer than 75,000 clones, more than 60% being singletons. Sequenced material: PBMCs. These receptors were taken from a woman in her thirties in good health and CMV-seronegative.

The chain employs TRBV7-9 and TRBJ1-1, with D perhaps matching TRBD1 (5 bases). Trimming removed 5 bases from V and 1 base from J, with 14 bases in between. The CDR3 covers 15 residues. Germline loops: CDR1 SEHNR, CDR2 FQNEAQ (reference sequence). CDR3: CASSPRQTENTEAFF. Here the CDR3 DNA reads TGTGCCAGCAGCCCTCGACAGACCGAGAACACTGAAGCTTTCTTT.

This CDR3 reads CAWAGTGGFWGEKLFF. CDR3 DNA: TGTGCCTGGGCCGGGACAGGGGGCTTCTGGGGTGAAAAACTGTTTTTT. This sequence joins TRBV30 and TRBJ1-4, with 12 bases aligning to TRBD1. The length of the CDR3 is 16 residues. Germline trimming cut 5 bases from V and 7 bases from J; bases unmatched to any gene: 11. In germline, CDR1 is GTSNPN, CDR2 SVGIG (reference sequence).

This clone was detected only a few times. This chain joins TRBV5-6 and TRBJ2-2, with 10 bases matching TRBD1. The CDR3 runs to 15 residues. The germline V gene has CDR1 SGHDT and CDR2 YYEEEE. J was trimmed by 1 base and V by 3 bases; bases with no gene match: 0. DNA of the CDR3: TGTGCCAGCAGCTGGGACAGGGGGAACACCGGGGAGCTGTTTTTT. Translated, it gives CASSWDRGNTGELFF.

This clone was found a few times. V gene TRBV13 combines with J gene TRBJ2-7, with TRBD1 as a possible D gene (5 bases). V lost 3 bases and J lost 6, with 15 bases in between. Germline CDR1 PRHDT, CDR2 FYEKMQ (reference sequence). This CDR3 comprises 14 residues. CDR3 in amino acids: CASSFSNRPLEQYV. CDR3 sequence (DNA): TGTGCCAGCAGCTTTAGCAACAGGCCTCTCGAGCAGTACGTC.

The chain carries TRBV13 and TRBJ2-5; TRBD2 aligns across 16 bases. Germline CDR1 PRHDT, CDR2 FYEKMQ (reference sequence). The junction had 7 bases not matched to a gene; V was cut back by 5 bases and J by 7 bases. The CDR3 has 16 amino acids. The CDR3 DNA reads TGTGCCAGCAGCCCCGGGACTAGCGGGGGGGGTCGGACCCAGTACTTC. Translation gives CASSPGTSGGGRTQYF.

The V call is TRBV5-1, the J call TRBJ1-3; no clear D. The CDR3 covers 15 residues. Germline V gene data show CDR1 as SGHRS and CDR2 as YFSETQ. Trimming took off 3 bases at V and 0 bases at J, with 10 bases between the two ends. The DNA for the CDR3 is TGCGCCAGCAGCTACGGGAGAAGCTCTGGAAACACCATATATTTT. Amino acid sequence: CASSYGRSSGNTIYF.

The rearrangement uses TRBV7-2 and TRBJ2-2; possibly TRBD1 for D (5 bases). V shed 8 bases and J shed 6 bases, with 13 bases lying between them. The CDR3 sequence is 13 residues long. The germline V gene has CDR1 SGHTA and CDR2 FQGNSA. CDR3 protein: CASGAWPPGELFF. The CDR3 nucleotides read TGTGCCAGCGGGGCCTGGCCCCCCGGGGAGCTGTTTTTT.

This clone was seen more than once but under ten times. The chain recombines TRBV6-5 with TRBJ1-1; D gene ambiguous. CDR1 MNHEY and CDR2 SVGAGI come from the germline V gene. There are 13 residues in the CDR3. Trimming shortened V by 2 bases and J by 6 bases, and 10 bases separated the two germline ends. The chain's CDR3 is CASSYRREAEAFF. The CDR3 nucleotides read TGTGCCAGCAGTTACAGGAGGGAGGCTGAAGCTTTCTTT.

The chain links TRBV6-6 to TRBJ2-7; no reliable D call. CDR3 length: 12 amino acids. Germline CDR1 reads MNHNY; CDR2 reads SVGAGI (reference sequence). V was pared by 4 bases and J by 7 bases, with 11 bases between. The CDR3 DNA is TGTGCCAGCAGTTTGGACGTGAGGGAGCAGTACGTC. Protein sequence: CASSLDVREQYV.

This rearrangement joins TRBV2 to TRBJ2-2; 8 bases match TRBD1. V lost 8 bases, J lost 4 bases, and 3 bases stayed unmatched. Germline V lookup: CDR1 SNHLY, CDR2 FYNNEI. The CDR3 loop spans 13 amino acids. The CDR3 loop is CASGDRSTGELFF. As DNA, the CDR3 is TGTGCCAGCGGGGACAGGTCCACCGGGGAGCTGTTTTTT.

This chain connects TRBV11-2 to TRBJ2-5, with TRBD2 as a possible D gene (6 bases). Germline CDR1 is SGHAT and CDR2 is FQNNGV. The V end lost 5 bases, the J end lost 5 bases, and 18 bases lay between the germline ends. The CDR3 contains 15 residues. This CDR3 is CASSVMGGAGETQYF. As DNA, the CDR3 is TGTGCCAGCAGCGTAATGGGGGGAGCGGGCGAGACCCAGTACTTC.

This chain uses TRBV5-4 with TRBJ2-3; the D gene is possibly TRBD2 (6 bases). The ends were cut back, 1 base at V and 0 bases at J, with 9 bases in the middle. Germline loops: CDR1 SGHNT, CDR2 YYREEE (reference sequence). CDR3 length: 15 amino acids. The CDR3 sequence is CASSLTSSSTDTQYF. In DNA, the CDR3 is TGTGCCAGCAGCTTGACTAGCTCGAGCACAGATACGCAGTATTTT.

The V gene is TRBV5-1, the J gene TRBJ1-2; 9 bases are shared with TRBD1. Germline V lookup: CDR1 SGHRS, CDR2 YFSETQ. V lost 3 bases and J lost 1; bases outside the gene matches: 7. The CDR3 runs 16 residues. The CDR3 here is CASSSSTGGGNYGYTF. The CDR3 nucleotides are TGCGCCAGCAGCTCCTCGACAGGGGGAGGTAACTATGGCTACACCTTC.

This clone appeared a few times. V and J are TRBV6-1 and TRBJ1-2, with 7 bases identical to TRBD1. This CDR3 has 16 residues. The junction had 8 bases not matched to a gene; V was cut back by 3 bases and J by 1 base. CDR1 MNHNS and CDR2 SASEGT come from the germline V gene. CDR3: CASSESTGVNNYGYTF. CDR3 nucleotide sequence: TGTGCCAGCAGTGAGTCCACAGGGGTGAATAACTATGGCTACACCTTC.

The chain is built from TRBV11-3 and TRBJ1-1; a weak D match, TRBD1 (6 bases). In germline, CDR1 is SGHNT, CDR2 YENEEA. Between the trimmed V and J ends, which lost 2 bases and 1 base, there was a span of 17 bases. CDR3 length equals 17 residues. The DNA for the CDR3 is TGTGCCAGCAGCTTAAGGGGGTACGGATCGCCGAACACTGAAGCTTTCTTT. Translation: CASSLRGYGSPNTEAFF.

The V and J genes are TRBV10-3 and TRBJ1-3; maybe TRBD1 (5 bases). Between the trimmed V and J ends, which lost 10 bases and 7 bases, there was a span of 14 bases. Germline V gene sequence: CDR1 ENHRY, CDR2 SYGVKD. The CDR3 totals 12 residues. The CDR3 nucleotides are TGTGCCACCGGGGGGAGTTCCAACACCATATATTTT. Encoded protein: CATGGSSNTIYF.

The chain employs TRBV19 and TRBJ2-5; possible D gene TRBD2, 5 bases. The CDR3 has 13 residues. Germline lookup yields CDR1 LNHDA and CDR2 SQIVND (reference sequence). Trimming took 5 bases from V and 2 from J, leaving 9 bases between them. The CDR3 sequence is CASSEKRQETQYF. In DNA form, the CDR3 reads TGTGCCAGTAGTGAGAAGCGGCAAGAGACCCAGTACTTC. Full variable domain (outside the CDR3, taken from reference TRBV19 and TRBJ2-5): DGGITQSPKYLFRKEGQNVTLSCEQNLNHDAMYWYRQDPGQGLRLIYYSQIVNDFQKGDIAEGYSVSREKKESFPLTVTSAQKNPTAFYLCASSEKRQETQYFGPGTRLLVL.

The J gene is TRBJ1-2, the V gene TRBV4-3; 8 nucleotides line up with TRBD1. Germline V gene data show CDR1 as LGHNA and CDR2 as YSLEER. J gave up 5 bases and V 2 bases, and 10 bases lay outside the gene matches. The CDR3 has 16 amino acids. CDR3 loop: CASSQSGQGKGYGYTF. In DNA form, the CDR3 reads TGCGCCAGCAGCCAATCCGGACAGGGAAAGGGGTATGGCTACACCTTC.

The CDR3 bases are TGCAGCGTTGGGTCCCACGGCAATGAGCAGTTCTTC. It translates to CSVGSHGNEQFF. The genes are TRBV29-1 and TRBJ2-1; unclear D gene. This CDR3 comprises 12 residues. CDR1 and CDR2 from the germline V gene are SQVTM and ANQGSEA. V shed 4 bases and J shed 6 bases, with 10 bases lying between them.

This chain joins TRBV2 and TRBJ1-5; D gene unclear. Germline CDR1 reads SNHLY; CDR2 reads FYNNEI. Between the trimmed V and J ends, which lost 6 bases and 4 bases, there was a span of 13 bases. CDR3 length: 14 amino acids. In DNA form, the CDR3 reads TGTGCCAGCAGCCTGGCGGGGTTGAATCAGCCCCAGCATTTT. The encoded protein is CASSLAGLNQPQHF.

On this clone: Compared with germline, one end of the junction differs, possibly owing to a read error. The CDR3 DNA follows: TGTGCCAGTAGTCGAGGGCAGGGGGCAAATCAGTCCCAGCATTTT. Its translation is CASSRGQGANQSQHF. This rearrangement joins TRBV19 to TRBJ1-5, with 8 bases aligning to TRBD1. There are 15 residues in the CDR3. Germline loops: CDR1 LNHDA, CDR2 SQIVND (reference sequence).

This chain connects TRBV6-1 to TRBJ2-1, with D possibly TRBD1 on 6 matching bases. The CDR3 is 14 residues long. The V end lost 11 bases, the J end lost 5 bases, and 19 bases lay between the germline ends. From germline, CDR1 is MNHNS and CDR2 SASEGT. CDR3 sequence reads: CAAQLRGSDNEQFF. CDR3 nucleotide sequence: TGTGCCGCCCAGCTCAGGGGTTCGGACAATGAGCAGTTCTTC.

This chain's CDR3 is CASSQVFDRTSSYNEQFF. The CDR3 DNA sequence: TGCGCCAGCAGCCAAGTCTTCGACCGTACTAGCTCCTACAATGAGCAGTTCTTC. This rearrangement joins TRBV4-1 to TRBJ2-1; TRBD2 is a possible D gene (5 bases). The germline V gene encodes CDR1 MGHRA and CDR2 YSYEKL. The CDR3 totals 18 residues. V was trimmed by 1 base and J by 0 bases, leaving 16 bases between them.

This chain joins TRBV19 and TRBJ2-4; TRBD1 agrees at 9 bases. CDR1 and CDR2 from the germline V gene are LNHDA and SQIVND (reference sequence). After removal of 0 bases from V and 0 bases from J, the junction contained 9 bases not matched to a gene. The CDR3 totals 19 residues. CDR3 coding DNA: TGTGCCAGTAGTATAGAGGACAGGGGCCGAAAACCAGCCAAAAACATTCAGTACTTC. This codes for CASSIEDRGRKPAKNIQYF.

V usage is TRBV30 and J usage is TRBJ2-1; D might be TRBD2 (5 bases). V was trimmed by 0 bases and J by 6 bases, leaving 9 bases between them. Germline-derived CDR1 and CDR2 are GTSNPN and SVGIG (reference sequence). The CDR3 is made up of 13 amino acids. CDR3 nucleotides: TGTGCCTGGAGTGTAGGGAGATTCAATGAGCAGTTCTTC. Encoded protein: CAWSVGRFNEQFF. The full variable domain, with the rest looked up from reference TRBV30 and TRBJ2-1, is SQTIHQWPATLVQPVGSPLSLECTVEGTSNPNLYWYRQAAGRGLQLLFYSVGIGQISSEVPQNLSASRPQDRQFILSSKKLLLSDSGFYLCAWSVGRFNEQFFGPGTRLTVL.

The J gene is TRBJ2-1, the V gene TRBV25-1; tentatively, D is TRBD2 (7 bases). CDR1 MGHDK and CDR2 SYGVNS come from the germline V gene. The V gene lost 9 bases and the J gene lost 8 bases, with 11 bases spanning the gap. This CDR3 region has 11 residues. CDR3 sequence reads: CASRGGDEQFF. The CDR3 nucleotides are TGTGCCAGTCGAGGGGGGGATGAGCAGTTCTTC.

This chain uses TRBV6-5 with TRBJ1-1; D is uncertain. The CDR3 is 15 amino acids. Trimming shortened V by 2 bases and J by 1 base, and 11 bases separated the two germline ends. The germline gives CDR1 MNHEY, CDR2 SVGAGI. CDR3 region: CASSYARSGNTEAFF. The CDR3 DNA is TGTGCCAGCAGTTACGCGCGATCAGGGAACACTGAAGCTTTCTTT.

The rearrangement joins TRBV4-3 to TRBJ1-1; no definite D call. Germline CDR1 LGHNA, CDR2 YSLEER. The CDR3 sequence is 15 residues long. Trimming shortened V by 0 bases and J by 5 bases, and 13 bases separated the two germline ends. CDR3 residues: CASSQDTGWGTEAFF. CDR3 nucleotides: TGCGCCAGCAGCCAAGATACGGGATGGGGAACTGAAGCTTTCTTT.

J is TRBJ2-6 and V is TRBV10-3; 10 bases are shared with TRBD1. With V trimmed by 2 bases and J by 0 bases, 4 bases remained unmatched. Germline V gene sequence: CDR1 ENHRY, CDR2 SYGVKD. This CDR3 is 18 amino acids long. The CDR3 region is CAISERQGASSGANVLTF. As DNA, the CDR3 is TGTGCCATCAGTGAGAGACAGGGGGCCTCCTCTGGGGCCAACGTCCTGACTTTC.

The chain combines TRBV9 with TRBJ2-7, with D tentatively TRBD1 (6 bases). V was clipped by 2 bases and J by 2 bases, with 11 bases between them. This CDR3 is 14 amino acids long. Germline CDR1 is SGDLS and CDR2 is YYNGEE. The CDR3 nucleotides are TGTGCCAGCAGCGTTACGACAGGCCCCTACGAGCAGTACTTC. Translating it yields CASSVTTGPYEQYF.